This T cell receptor (beta chain) was obtained from a study of blood T cell repertoires in COVID-19. Whole-study context: COVID-19 samples, acute and convalescent, were from the United States, Italy and Spain.

In the authors' methods: Reference gene primer amplification in the assay estimated nucleated cell counts. The data were produced by immunoSEQ multiplex PCR, yet TCRdb's version contains in-frame clones alone and is incomplete. That table is the source of V, J and clone size, and D and trimming were worked out from the DNA. This table has hundreds of thousands of clones, around 92% appearing once. The specimen sequenced was PBMCs or T cells enriched from blood (not recorded which). This sequence originates from a young woman who had recovered from COVID-19.

CDR3: CASSPPKRLAGEMDNEQFF. As DNA, the CDR3 is TGTGCCAGCAGCCCGCCGAAGAGACTAGCGGGAGAAATGGATAATGAGCAGTTCTTC. The gene calls are TRBV7-3 and TRBJ2-1; 12 nucleotides agree with TRBD2. Germline lookup yields CDR1 SGHTA and CDR2 FQGTGA. V shed 5 bases, J shed 7 bases, and the junction held 18 bases outside the gene matches. There are 19 residues in the CDR3.